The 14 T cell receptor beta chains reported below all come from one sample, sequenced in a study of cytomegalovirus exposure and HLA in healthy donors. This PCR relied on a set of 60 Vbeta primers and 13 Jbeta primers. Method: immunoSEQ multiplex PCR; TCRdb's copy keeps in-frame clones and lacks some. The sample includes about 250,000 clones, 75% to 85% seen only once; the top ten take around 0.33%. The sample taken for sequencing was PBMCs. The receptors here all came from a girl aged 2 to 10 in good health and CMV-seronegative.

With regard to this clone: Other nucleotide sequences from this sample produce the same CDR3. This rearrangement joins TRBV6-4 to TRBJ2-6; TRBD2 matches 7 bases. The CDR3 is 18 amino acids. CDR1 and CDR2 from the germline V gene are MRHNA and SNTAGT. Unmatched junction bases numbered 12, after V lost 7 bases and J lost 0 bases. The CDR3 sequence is CASTPGSGKGSGANVLTF. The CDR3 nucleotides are TGTGCCAGCACCCCGGGGAGCGGGAAGGGCTCTGGGGCCAACGTCCTGACTTTC.

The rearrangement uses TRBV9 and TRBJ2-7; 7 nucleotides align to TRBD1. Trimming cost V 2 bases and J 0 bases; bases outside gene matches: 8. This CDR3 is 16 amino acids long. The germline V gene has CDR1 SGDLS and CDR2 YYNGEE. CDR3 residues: CASSVRGTASSYEQYF. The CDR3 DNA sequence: TGTGCCAGCAGCGTGAGGGGGACAGCGAGCTCCTACGAGCAGTACTTC.

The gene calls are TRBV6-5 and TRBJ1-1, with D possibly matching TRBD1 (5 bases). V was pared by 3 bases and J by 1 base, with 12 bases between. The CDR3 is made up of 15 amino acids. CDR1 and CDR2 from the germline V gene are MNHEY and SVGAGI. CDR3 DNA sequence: TGTGCCAGCAGTTATTGGAGGGGACCGAACACTGAAGCTTTCTTT. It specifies CASSYWRGPNTEAFF.

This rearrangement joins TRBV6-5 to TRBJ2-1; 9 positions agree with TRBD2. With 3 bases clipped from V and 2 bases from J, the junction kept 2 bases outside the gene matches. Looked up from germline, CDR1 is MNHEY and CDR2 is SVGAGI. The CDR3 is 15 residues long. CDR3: CASSYRTSAYNEQFF. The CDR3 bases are TGTGCCAGCAGTTATAGGACTAGCGCCTACAATGAGCAGTTCTTC.

CDR3: CASSYSNRVTEAFF. As DNA, the CDR3 is TGTGCCAGCAGTTACTCGAACAGGGTCACTGAAGCTTTCTTT. V is TRBV6-6 and J is TRBJ1-1; D possibly corresponds to TRBD1 (6 bases). The CDR3 loop spans 14 amino acids. Germline loops: CDR1 MNHNY, CDR2 SVGAGI (reference sequence). Trimming took off 0 bases at V and 4 bases at J, with 9 bases between the two ends.

The CDR3 here is CASSLRASGSAYEQYF. DNA of the CDR3: TGTGCCAGCAGCTTAAGGGCTAGCGGGAGCGCGTACGAGCAGTACTTC. J is TRBJ2-7 and V is TRBV7-2, with 10 nucleotides matching TRBD2. CDR3 length: 16 amino acids. The V gene's germline CDR1 is SGHTA and CDR2 FQGNSA. Trimming cost V 2 bases and J 4 bases; bases outside gene matches: 8. Based on the CDR3 plus reference TRBV7-2 and TRBJ2-7, the full variable domain is GAGVSQSPSNKVTEKGKDVELRCDPISGHTALYWYRQSLGQGLEFLIYFQGNSAPDKSGLPSDRFSAERTGGSVSTLTIQRTQQEDSAVYLCASSLRASGSAYEQYFGPGTRLTVT.

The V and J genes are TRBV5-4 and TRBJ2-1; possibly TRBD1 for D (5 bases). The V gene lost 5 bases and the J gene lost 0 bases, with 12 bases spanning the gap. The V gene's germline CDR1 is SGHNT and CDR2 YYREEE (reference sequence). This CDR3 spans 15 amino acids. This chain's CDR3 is CASSSGLNSYNEQFF. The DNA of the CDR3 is TGTGCCAGCAGTTCAGGGCTGAACTCCTACAATGAGCAGTTCTTC.

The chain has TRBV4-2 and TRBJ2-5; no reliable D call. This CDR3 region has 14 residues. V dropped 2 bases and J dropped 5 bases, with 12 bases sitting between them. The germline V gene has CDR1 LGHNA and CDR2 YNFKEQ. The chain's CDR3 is CASSQNYEAETQYF. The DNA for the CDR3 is TGTGCCAGCAGCCAAAACTACGAGGCGGAGACCCAGTACTTC.

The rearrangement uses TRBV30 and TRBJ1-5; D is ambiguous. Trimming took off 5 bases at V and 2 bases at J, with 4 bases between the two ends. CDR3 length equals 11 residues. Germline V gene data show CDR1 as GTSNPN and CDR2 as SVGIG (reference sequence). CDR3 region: CAWEGNQPQHF. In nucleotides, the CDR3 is TGTGCCTGGGAGGGCAATCAGCCCCAGCATTTT. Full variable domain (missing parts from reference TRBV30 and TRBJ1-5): SQTIHQWPATLVQPVGSPLSLECTVEGTSNPNLYWYRQAAGRGLQLLFYSVGIGQISSEVPQNLSASRPQDRQFILSSKKLLLSDSGFYLCAWEGNQPQHFGDGTRLSIL.

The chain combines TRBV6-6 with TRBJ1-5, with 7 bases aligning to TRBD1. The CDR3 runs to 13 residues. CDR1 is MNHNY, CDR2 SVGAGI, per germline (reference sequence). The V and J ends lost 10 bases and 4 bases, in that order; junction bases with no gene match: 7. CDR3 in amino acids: CAIMGQINQPQHF. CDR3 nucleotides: TGTGCCATCATGGGACAGATTAATCAGCCCCAGCATTTT.

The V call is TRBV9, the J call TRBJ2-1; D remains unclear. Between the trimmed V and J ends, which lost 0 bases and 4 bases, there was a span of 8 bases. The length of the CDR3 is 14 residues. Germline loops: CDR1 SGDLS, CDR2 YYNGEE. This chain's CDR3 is CASSVGRPYNEQFF. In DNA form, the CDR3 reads TGTGCCAGCAGCGTAGGGCGGCCTTACAATGAGCAGTTCTTC. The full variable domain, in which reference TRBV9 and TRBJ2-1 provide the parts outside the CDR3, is DSGVTQTPKHLITATGQRVTLRCSPRSGDLSVYWYQQSLDQGLQFLIQYYNGEERAKGNILERFSAQQFPDLHSELNLSSLELGDSALYFCASSVGRPYNEQFFGPGTRLTVL.

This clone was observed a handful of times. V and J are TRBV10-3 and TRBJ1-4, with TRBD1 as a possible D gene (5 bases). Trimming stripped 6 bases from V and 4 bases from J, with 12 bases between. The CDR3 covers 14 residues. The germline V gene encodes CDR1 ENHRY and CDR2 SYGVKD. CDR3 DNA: TGTGCCATCAGACCCGACAGCCTTAATGAAAAACTGTTTTTT. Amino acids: CAIRPDSLNEKLFF.

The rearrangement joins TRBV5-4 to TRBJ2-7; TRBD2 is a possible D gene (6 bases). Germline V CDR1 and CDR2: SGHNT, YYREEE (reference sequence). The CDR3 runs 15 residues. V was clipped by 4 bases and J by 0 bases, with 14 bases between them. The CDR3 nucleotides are TGTGCCAGCAGCCGAGGAGGGAGGAGCTCCTACGAGCAGTACTTC. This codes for CASSRGGRSSYEQYF.

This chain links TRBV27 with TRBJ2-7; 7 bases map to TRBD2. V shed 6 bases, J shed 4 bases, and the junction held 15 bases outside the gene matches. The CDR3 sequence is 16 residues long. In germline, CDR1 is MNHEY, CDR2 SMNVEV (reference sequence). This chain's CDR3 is CASSAGISGHEYEQYF. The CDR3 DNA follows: TGTGCCAGCAGCGCGGGGATTAGCGGGCATGAGTACGAGCAGTACTTC.